One T cell receptor beta chain is described in this entry. These data are taken from a study of blood T cell repertoires in COVID-19. Authors' processing steps: Estimation of nucleated cell counts was performed using reference gene primer amplification. Method: immunoSEQ multiplex PCR; TCRdb's copy keeps in-frame clones and lacks some. V and J calls and clone size are as listed in that table; D and trimming were resolved from the DNA. Counted here are about 250,000 clones, around 83% occurring once; the ten biggest clones make up about 8.9%. V was clipped by 0 bases and J by 1 base, with 3 bases between them. Looked up from germline, CDR1 is SSHAT and CDR2 is FNYEAQ (reference sequence). This CDR3 region has 13 residues.

The chain links TRBV7-7 to TRBJ2-5; D uncertain. The sequencing sample was made of peripheral blood. This TCR was recovered from an elderly man with acute or convalescent COVID-19. CDR3 nucleotide sequence: TGTGCCAGCAGCTTAGCGGCCCAAGAGACCCAGTACTTC. Its translation is CASSLAAQETQYF.